This is a list of T cell receptor beta chains from one sample in a study of cytomegalovirus exposure and HLA in healthy donors. Generated by immunoSEQ multiplex PCR, the TCRdb table keeps only in-frame clones and is missing some. Of 170,000 or so clones listed, more than 80% were seen once; the top ten hold about 0.63%. Sequencing used PBMCs. These receptors came from a boy younger than 18 in good health and CMV-seronegative. Each CDR3 is given with its conserved first and last residue. D genes are given only for firm matches. Rows give clone size only sometimes, using once, few, many, or a class for an expanded clone.

J gene,clone size,D gene,V gene,CDR3 protein,CDR3 DNA
TRBJ2-1,NA,TRBD2,TRBV29-1,CSVPGLAGIASYNEQFF,TGCAGCGTACCGGGACTAGCGGGAATCGCATCCTACAATGAGCAGTTCTTC
TRBJ1-2,NA,NA,TRBV30,CAWTGPFNYGYTF,TGTGCCTGGACAGGGCCTTTCAACTATGGCTACACCTTC
TRBJ2-1,NA,NA,TRBV5-4,CASSLGLVSYNEQFF,TGTGCCAGCAGCTTAGGTCTAGTTTCCTACAATGAGCAGTTCTTC
TRBJ1-4,NA,TRBD1,TRBV10-3,CAISGGTGVEKLFF,TGTGCCATCAGTGGCGGGACAGGGGTCGAAAAACTGTTTTTT
TRBJ1-2,once,NA,TRBV2,CASSEGPGYGYTF,TGTGCCAGCAGTGAGGGCCCAGGCTATGGCTACACCTTC
TRBJ2-4,NA,NA,TRBV27,CASNQGNIQYF,TGTGCCAGCAACCAGGGTAACATTCAGTACTTC
TRBJ1-6,NA,NA,TRBV4-1,CASSQRDTNNSPLHF,TGCGCCAGCAGCCAAAGGGACACAAATAATTCACCCCTCCACTTT
TRBJ2-5,NA,NA,TRBV4-2,CASSQVGLAQYF,TGTGCCAGCAGCCAAGTTGGGCTAGCACAGTACTTC
TRBJ2-1,NA,TRBD2,TRBV9,CASSPSPRRGGPYNEQFF,TGTGCCAGCAGCCCATCCCCGAGGCGGGGGGGCCCCTACAATGAGCAGTTCTTC
TRBJ1-2,NA,TRBD1,TRBV5-1,CASSPQGDYGYTF,TGCGCCAGCAGCCCACAGGGGGACTATGGCTACACCTTC
TRBJ1-5,NA,TRBD1,TRBV7-6,CASSARTGQGQPQHF,TGTGCCAGCAGCGCCCGGACAGGGCAGGGGCAGCCCCAGCATTTT
TRBJ2-7,once,TRBD2,TRBV10-2,CASSEGAGRLYEQYF,TGCGCCAGCAGTGAAGGAGCGGGGAGACTCTACGAGCAGTACTTC
TRBJ1-4,NA,TRBD1,TRBV19,CASKGTGNEKLFF,TGTGCCAGTAAGGGGACAGGTAATGAAAAACTGTTTTTT
TRBJ2-7,NA,NA,TRBV2,CASSEKVQGSYEQYF,TGTGCCAGCAGTGAAAAGGTACAGGGCTCCTACGAGCAGTACTTC
TRBJ2-5,NA,NA,TRBV7-2,CASRPGWEVDGEQYF,TGTGCCAGCAGGCCGGGGTGGGAGGTTGACGGGGAGCAGTACTTC
TRBJ1-5,NA,TRBD1,TRBV6-4,CASSEYRGLDQPQHF,TGTGCCAGCAGCGAATACAGGGGGCTTGATCAGCCCCAGCATTTT
TRBJ1-2,NA,NA,TRBV28,CASSLWGGQDNYGYTF,TGTGCCAGCAGTTTATGGGGGGGGCAGGATAACTATGGCTACACCTTC
TRBJ2-3,NA,TRBD2,TRBV6-4,CASSDTSGGADTQYF,TGTGCCAGCAGTGACACTAGCGGGGGTGCAGATACGCAGTATTTT
TRBJ2-1,NA,TRBD2,TRBV11-3,CASSERAAGKTFF,TGTGCCAGCAGCGAAAGGGCAGCGGGAAAGACGTTCTTC
TRBJ1-2,NA,NA,TRBV6-1,CASSEGGGLDGYTF,TGTGCCAGCAGTGAAGGAGGCGGTCTCGATGGCTACACCTTC
TRBJ1-5,NA,NA,TRBV19,CASSIDPSTQRGNSNQPQHF,TGTGCCAGTAGTATAGATCCCTCGACACAGAGGGGGAATAGCAATCAGCCCCAGCATTTT
TRBJ1-2,NA,NA,TRBV4-2,CASTSGNYGYTF,TGTGCCAGCACGAGCGGAAACTATGGCTACACCTTC
TRBJ1-2,NA,NA,TRBV7-9,CSSSQQGEGGYTF,TGTTCCAGCAGCCAACAGGGAGAGGGTGGCTACACCTTC
TRBJ1-5,NA,NA,TRBV15,CATSRENRPGGPQHF,TGTGCCACCAGCAGAGAAAACCGCCCCGGGGGGCCCCAGCATTTT
TRBJ2-2,NA,TRBD2,TRBV11-1,CASSRSGRIAGELFF,TGTGCCAGCAGTCGTAGCGGGAGAATCGCCGGGGAGCTGTTTTTT
TRBJ1-2,NA,TRBD1,TRBV6-1,CASSELSRGWGQGLSYGYTF,TGTGCCAGCAGTGAATTGTCACGGGGCTGGGGACAGGGGCTGAGCTATGGCTACACCTTC
TRBJ2-4,NA,TRBD1,TRBV4-1,CASSQERQGGLIAKNIQYF,TGCGCCAGCAGCCAAGAAAGACAGGGGGGGTTAATAGCCAAAAACATTCAGTACTTC
TRBJ2-1,NA,TRBD1,TRBV18,CASSPDRGRFDEQFF,TGTGCCAGCTCACCTGACAGGGGGCGTTTTGATGAGCAGTTCTTC
TRBJ2-7,NA,TRBD2,TRBV5-1,CASSLWEGTYYEQYF,TGCGCCAGCAGCTTATGGGAGGGAACTTACTACGAGCAGTACTTC
TRBJ1-2,NA,NA,TRBV5-5,CASTDRENYGYTF,TGTGCCAGCACCGACCGGGAGAACTATGGCTACACCTTC
TRBJ1-6,NA,NA,TRBV19,CASSPLRLRSSYNSPLHF,TGTGCCAGTAGTCCCTTACGGCTAAGGAGCTCCTATAATTCACCCCTCCACTTT
TRBJ1-5,NA,NA,TRBV6-5,CASSREGGPQPQHF,TGTGCCAGCAGTAGGGAGGGAGGGCCCCAGCCCCAGCATTTT
TRBJ1-2,NA,NA,TRBV7-6,CASSPRDRPGEGYTF,TGTGCCAGCAGCCCCCGGGACCGACCAGGGGAGGGCTACACCTTC
TRBJ1-4,NA,TRBD1,TRBV18,CASSPSPGTGGGEKLFF,TGTGCCAGCTCACCGAGTCCCGGGACAGGGGGCGGTGAAAAACTGTTTTTT
TRBJ1-2,once,NA,TRBV29-1,CSVAEVTGSYGYTF,TGCAGCGTAGCCGAGGTAACAGGGAGCTATGGCTACACCTTC
TRBJ2-3,few,NA,TRBV5-1,CASSLEGGARVSQYF,TGCGCCAGCAGCTTGGAGGGCGGGGCGAGAGTATCGCAGTATTTT
TRBJ1-2,few,TRBD1,TRBV30,CACDRDFYGYTF,TGTGCCTGTGACAGGGACTTTTATGGCTACACCTTC
TRBJ2-5,few,NA,TRBV2,CASTRAGRQQETQYF,TGTGCCAGCACGAGGGCGGGGCGGCAACAAGAGACCCAGTACTTC
TRBJ2-7,NA,TRBD1,TRBV7-3,CASSAGTGGYEQYF,TGTGCCAGCAGCGCCGGGACAGGGGGCTACGAGCAGTACTTC
TRBJ2-1,NA,NA,TRBV7-3,CASSQGSYNEQFF,TGTGCCAGCAGCCAGGGATCATACAATGAGCAGTTCTTC
TRBJ2-1,NA,NA,TRBV5-1,CASSLGGVSESRINEQFF,TGCGCCAGCAGCTTGGGAGGCGTGAGCGAGAGTAGGATCAATGAGCAGTTCTTC
TRBJ1-4,NA,NA,TRBV30,CAWSVQEKLFF,TGTGCCTGGAGTGTACAAGAAAAACTGTTTTTT
TRBJ1-2,NA,NA,TRBV2,CASNQGGSNYGYTF,TGTGCCAGCAACCAGGGAGGTTCCAACTATGGCTACACCTTC
TRBJ2-3,NA,TRBD1,TRBV5-1,CASSLVLGQGTDTQYF,TGCGCCAGCAGCTTGGTTTTGGGACAGGGGACAGATACGCAGTATTTT
TRBJ1-4,NA,NA,TRBV19,CASSLPTGYNEKLFF,TGTGCCAGTAGTCTGCCGACAGGTTACAATGAAAAACTGTTTTTT
TRBJ2-5,NA,TRBD1,TRBV18,CASSPGGTGRKTQYF,TGTGCCAGCTCACCAGGAGGGACAGGGAGGAAGACCCAGTACTTC
TRBJ1-1,once,TRBD1,TRBV4-2,CASSQAYRQGTEAFF,TGTGCCAGCAGCCAAGCTTATAGACAGGGGACTGAAGCTTTCTTT
TRBJ2-3,NA,NA,TRBV7-2,CASSFFQGTDTQYF,TGTGCCAGCAGCTTTTTTCAGGGCACAGATACGCAGTATTTT
TRBJ2-6,NA,NA,TRBV29-1,CSVAGELANVLTF,TGCAGCGTTGCGGGGGAGTTGGCCAACGTCCTGACTTTC
TRBJ2-7,NA,TRBD1,TRBV28,CASSSWGTGSKEQYF,TGTGCCAGCAGTTCCTGGGGGACAGGGTCTAAAGAGCAGTACTTC
TRBJ1-2,NA,NA,TRBV5-1,CASSLVSGTSNYGYTF,TGCGCCAGCAGCTTGGTGAGCGGAACCTCTAACTATGGCTACACCTTC
TRBJ2-7,NA,NA,TRBV12-5,CASGARGRVSYEQYF,TGTGCTAGTGGGGCCCGGGGTAGGGTTAGCTACGAGCAGTACTTC
TRBJ1-2,NA,NA,TRBV30,CAWSVEGGTYGYTF,TGTGCCTGGAGTGTGGAAGGGGGTACATATGGCTACACCTTC
TRBJ1-4,NA,TRBD1,TRBV7-9,CASSWTGREKLFF,TGTGCCAGCAGCTGGACAGGGCGTGAAAAACTGTTTTTT
TRBJ1-1,NA,NA,TRBV29-1,CSVENRGGATEAFF,TGCAGCGTTGAGAATCGCGGTGGTGCCACTGAAGCTTTCTTT
TRBJ1-4,NA,TRBD1,TRBV19,CASSMLPGQHHEKLFF,TGTGCCAGTAGTATGCTACCGGGACAGCACCATGAAAAACTGTTTTTT
TRBJ2-1,NA,TRBD2,TRBV5-8,CASSLVGLATYNEQFF,TGTGCCAGCAGCTTGGTCGGACTAGCGACCTACAATGAGCAGTTCTTC
TRBJ2-7,NA,TRBD1,TRBV6-1,CAGSTGQGAYEQYF,TGTGCCGGGTCGACGGGACAGGGGGCTTACGAGCAGTACTTC
TRBJ2-3,NA,NA,TRBV5-4,CASSLGWRGLGTDTQYF,TGTGCCAGCAGCTTGGGGTGGAGGGGACTCGGGACAGATACGCAGTATTTT
TRBJ1-2,NA,NA,TRBV11-2,CASSHSQGLDGYTF,TGTGCCAGCAGCCACTCCCAGGGGTTGGATGGCTACACCTTC